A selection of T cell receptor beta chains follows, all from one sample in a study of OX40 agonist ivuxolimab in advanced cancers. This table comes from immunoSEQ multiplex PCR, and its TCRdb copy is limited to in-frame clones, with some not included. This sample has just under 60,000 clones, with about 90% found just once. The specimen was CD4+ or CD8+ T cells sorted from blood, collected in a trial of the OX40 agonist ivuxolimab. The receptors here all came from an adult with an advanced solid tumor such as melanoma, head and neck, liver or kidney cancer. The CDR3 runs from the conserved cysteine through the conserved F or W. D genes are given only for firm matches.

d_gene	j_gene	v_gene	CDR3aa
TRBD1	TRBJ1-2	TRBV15	CATSRDLGQSYGYTF
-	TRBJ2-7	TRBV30	CAWSVGDLGEQYF
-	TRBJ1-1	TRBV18	CASSLSGDTEAFF
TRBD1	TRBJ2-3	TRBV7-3	CASSLAWTGGTDTQYF
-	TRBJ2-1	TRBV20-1	CSASIEQFF
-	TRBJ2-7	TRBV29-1	CSVGSRRDSKGYEQYF
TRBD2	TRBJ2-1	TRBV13	CASSLQIGTSGYNEQFF
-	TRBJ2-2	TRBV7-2	CASSLVEGGGELFF
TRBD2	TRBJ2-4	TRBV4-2	CASSHLSGSAKNIQYF
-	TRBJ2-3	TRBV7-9	CASSTFGPSTDTQYF
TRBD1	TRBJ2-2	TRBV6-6	CASSHTGGAGTGELFF
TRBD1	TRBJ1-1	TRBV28	CASSQGTVMNTEAFF
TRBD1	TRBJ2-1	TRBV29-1	CSVRLGQGAWDEQFF
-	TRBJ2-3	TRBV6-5	CASRILAVTDTQYF
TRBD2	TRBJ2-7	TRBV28	CASSPTSSGRRYEQYF
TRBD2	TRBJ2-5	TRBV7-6	CASSLRTGGPLETQYF
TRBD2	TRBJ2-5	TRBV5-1	CASSSGLAGGDQETQYF
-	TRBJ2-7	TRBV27	CASSLNQPGTSAYEQYF
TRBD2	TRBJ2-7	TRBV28	CASSLAGVREQYF
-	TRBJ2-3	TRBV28	CASNTGLGTDTQYF
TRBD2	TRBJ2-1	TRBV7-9	CASSLETSGPPYNEQFF
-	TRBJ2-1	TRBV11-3	CASSYGLEQFF
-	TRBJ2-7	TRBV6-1	CASSEYSGSSYYEQYF
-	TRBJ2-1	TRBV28	CASSFGGYNEQFF
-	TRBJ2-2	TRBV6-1	CASSETQGGPGELFF
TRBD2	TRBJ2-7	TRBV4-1	CASSFGTSGTSERPDVYEQYF
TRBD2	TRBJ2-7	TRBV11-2	CASSLDPGGGEQYF
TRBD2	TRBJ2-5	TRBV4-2	CASSQRLAGVETQYF
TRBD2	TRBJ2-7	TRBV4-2	CASSQDDELAAEQYF
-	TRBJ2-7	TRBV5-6	CASSLGGAPYEQYF
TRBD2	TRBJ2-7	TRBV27	CASSPLAGGTYEQYF
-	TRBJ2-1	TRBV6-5	CASSSQSYNEQFF
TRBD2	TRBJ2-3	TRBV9	CASSVAPGAGGDTQYF
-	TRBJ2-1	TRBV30	CAWSVPGTLGYYNEQFF
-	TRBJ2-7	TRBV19	CASSVGGVGHEQYF
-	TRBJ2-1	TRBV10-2	CASSGPQDEQFF
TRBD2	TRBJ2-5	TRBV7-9	CASSTTSGSPETQYF